The 3 T cell receptor beta chains below come from one sample, sequenced in a study of identical twins. TCRdb recomputed calls from the 5' RACE reads with MiXCR, one row per CDR3 protein. The sample carries 210,000 or so distinct CDR3 sequences, more than 15% recorded once. These data are also associated with another study on T cells expressing NK-cell markers.

The specimen was CD8+ T cells sorted from blood. These TCRs come from a woman younger than 30 in good health.

This clonotype was seen just once. This sequence joins TRBV6-1 and TRBJ2-7; a possible D gene is TRBD1 (6 bases). The ends were cut back, 5 bases at V and 1 base at J, with 12 bases in the middle. CDR1 MNHNS and CDR2 SASEGT come from the germline V gene. This CDR3 has 14 amino acids. The CDR3 loop reads CASSLLGASYEQYF. In DNA form, the CDR3 reads TGTGCCAGCAGTCTATTGGGGGCTTCCTACGAGCAGTACTTC.

The V gene is TRBV6-5, the J gene TRBJ2-2; 7 bases line up with TRBD2. J was trimmed by 7 bases and V by 8 bases; bases with no gene match: 4. This CDR3 has 12 residues. CDR1 is MNHEY, CDR2 SVGAGI, per germline. The chain's CDR3 is CASAGVGGELFF. In DNA, the CDR3 is TGTGCCAGCGCGGGAGTTGGCGGGGAGCTGTTTTTT.

In its sample, this clonotype was seen many times. The J gene is TRBJ2-1, the V gene TRBV6-4; the D gene is possibly TRBD2 (6 bases). Germline CDR1 is MRHNA and CDR2 is SNTAGT. There are 13 residues in the CDR3. V dropped 5 bases and J dropped 5 bases, with 10 bases sitting between them. DNA for the CDR3: TGTGCCAGCAGTATGGACTACAACAATGAGCAGTTCTTC. Its protein product is CASSMDYNNEQFF.